The T cell receptor (beta chain) described here comes from a study of OX40 agonist ivuxolimab in advanced cancers. The overall study: Dose-escalation patients suffered from hepatocellular carcinoma, melanoma, renal cell or head and neck cancer. Partial responses were achieved by three patients, one with hepatocellular carcinoma and two with cutaneous melanoma. Findings and limits, study-wide: CD8+ T cells (on average) carried more expanded clones than CD4+ T cells. Some nonresponders also had low normalized T-cell clonal expansion.

On this clone: What it binds is unknown.

Losses at the gene ends were 6 bases for V and 4 bases for J; bases not matched to a gene: 6. The CDR3 is made up of 15 amino acids. Germline CDR1 is SGHVT and CDR2 is SQSDAQ. TCRdb's copy holds only in-frame clones and misses some; the assay was immunoSEQ multiplex PCR. The table lists tens of thousands of clones, about 90% of them singletons. This specimen was CD4+ or CD8+ T cells sorted from blood, taken in a trial of the OX40 agonist ivuxolimab. The gene calls are TRBV7-4 and TRBJ1-5; TRBD1 matches at 10 bases. The receptor was isolated from an adult with an advanced solid tumor such as melanoma, head and neck, liver or kidney cancer. This chain's CDR3 is CASRWDRGSNQPQHF. In DNA form, the CDR3 reads TGTGCCAGCAGATGGGACAGGGGCTCTAATCAGCCCCAGCATTTT.